This T cell receptor beta chain was recorded in a study of blood T cell repertoires in COVID-19. Study context: The United States, Italy and Spain were the sources of the acute and convalescent COVID-19 samples.

In Seattle, patients joined the study during active infection and were tracked longitudinally. The CDR3 consists of 11 residues. Trimming at V came to 5 bases and at J to 13 bases, leaving 6 bases not matched to a gene. Germline CDR1 and CDR2: DFQATT and SNEGSKA (reference sequence). In the authors' methods: For nucleated cells, counts were estimated from reference gene primer amplification. Repertoires were generated with immunoSEQ multiplex PCR, while TCRdb's copy carries only in-frame clones and drops some. V, J and clone size are taken as reported in that table, and D and trimming were inferred from the DNA itself. Here the sample spans roughly 350,000 clones, around 86% being singletons.

The clonotype comes from a woman between 50 and 59 years old with COVID-19, enrolled during active disease. J is TRBJ2-1 and V is TRBV20-1; 9 nucleotides line up with TRBD1. Sequencing was performed on peripheral blood. This CDR3 is CSAHTGGVQFF. CDR3 bases: TGCAGTGCTCATACAGGGGGCGTTCAGTTCTTC.